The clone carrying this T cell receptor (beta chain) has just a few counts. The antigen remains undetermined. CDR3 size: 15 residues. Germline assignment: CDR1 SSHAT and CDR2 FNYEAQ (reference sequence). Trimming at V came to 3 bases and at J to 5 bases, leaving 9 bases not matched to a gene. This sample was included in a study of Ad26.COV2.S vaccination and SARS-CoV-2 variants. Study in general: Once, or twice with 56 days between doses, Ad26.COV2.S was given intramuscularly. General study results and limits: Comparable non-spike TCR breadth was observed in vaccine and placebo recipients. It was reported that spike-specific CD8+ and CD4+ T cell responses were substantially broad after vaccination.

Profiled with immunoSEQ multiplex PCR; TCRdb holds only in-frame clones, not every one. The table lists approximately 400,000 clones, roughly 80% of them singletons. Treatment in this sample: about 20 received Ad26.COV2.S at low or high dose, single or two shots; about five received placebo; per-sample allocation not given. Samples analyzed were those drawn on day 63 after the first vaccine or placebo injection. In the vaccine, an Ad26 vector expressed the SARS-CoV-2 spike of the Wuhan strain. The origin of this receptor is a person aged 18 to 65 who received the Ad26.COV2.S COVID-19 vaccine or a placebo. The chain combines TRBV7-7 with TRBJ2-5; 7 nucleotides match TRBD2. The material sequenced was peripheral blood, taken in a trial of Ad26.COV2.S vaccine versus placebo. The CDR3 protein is CASSLGSGGTETQYF. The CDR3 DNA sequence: TGTGCCAGCAGCTTGGGATCGGGAGGTACGGAGACCCAGTACTTC. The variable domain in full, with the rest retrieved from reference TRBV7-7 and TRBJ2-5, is GAGVSQSPRYKVTKRGQDVTLRCDPISSHATLYWYQQALGQGPEFLTYFNYEAQPDKSGLPSDRFSAERPEGSISTLTIQRTEQRDSAMYRCASSLGSGGTETQYFGPGTRLLVL.